This is a list of T cell receptor beta chains from one sample in a study. TCRdb independently ran MiXCR on the RT-PCR reads; one entry per CDR3 protein. The profile shows about 700,000 distinct CDR3 sequences, 13% to 15% of them singletons. The sample consisted of memory CD4+ T cells from blood. These receptors were collected from a female donor in good health, serving as a healthy control. CDR3s include the opening cysteine and the closing phenylalanine or tryptophan. The order of the fields is V gene, J gene, D gene, clone size, CDR3 DNA, CDR3 protein. D genes are given only for firm matches. The listing skips clone size in some rows; elsewhere it reads once, few, many or a size class.

>TRBV29-1|TRBJ2-5|.|many
TGCAGCGTTGGCCAGAGCCGAGTTGAGACCCAGTACTTC
CSVGQSRVETQYF
>TRBV29-1|TRBJ2-7|TRBD2|many
TGCAGCGGGGGGGCTAGCGGGAGGGACGAGCAGTACTTC
CSGGASGRDEQYF
>TRBV5-1|TRBJ2-7|.|many
TGCGCCAGCAGCTTGGACGGACAGAACTACGAGCAGTACTTC
CASSLDGQNYEQYF
>TRBV29-1|TRBJ1-5|.|many
TGCAGCGCCGTGTTGGGGGAGTTTAGCAATCAGCCCCAGCATTTT
CSAVLGEFSNQPQHF
>TRBV20-1|TRBJ2-5|TRBD2|many
TGCAGTGCTCGGGGGACTAGCGGGAGTGAGGAGACCCAGTACTTC
CSARGTSGSEETQYF
>TRBV3-1|TRBJ2-2|TRBD2|once
TGTGCCAGCACCTCCCGGGGAGGGACCGGGGAGCTGTTTTTT
CASTSRGGTGELFF
>TRBV6-4|TRBJ1-2|TRBD1|few
TGTGCCAGCAAACCGGGACAGGGTTATGGCTACACCTTC
CASKPGQGYGYTF
>TRBV20-1|TRBJ2-7|TRBD2|.
TGCAGTGCTAGAGTCCCGGGAGGGCAGTACGAGCAGTACTTC
CSARVPGGQYEQYF
>TRBV12-3/TRBV12-4|TRBJ2-3|.|few
TGTGCCAGCACCCCGAGCCCCCTAGGTTATGATACGCAGTATTTT
CASTPSPLGYDTQYF
>TRBV12-3/TRBV12-4|TRBJ1-2|.|.
TGTGCCAGCACCCCGGGTGGGGATTACTATGGCTACACCTTC
CASTPGGDYYGYTF
>TRBV12-3/TRBV12-4|TRBJ2-2|.|.
TGTGCCAGCAGTTTTTTCCAGGGAGGCGGGGAGCTGTTTTTT
CASSFFQGGGELFF
>TRBV6-6|TRBJ1-1|.|few
TGTGCCAGCAGCTCCCCGGGGGGGGCTGAAGCTTTCTTT
CASSSPGGAEAFF
>TRBV7-2|TRBJ2-7|TRBD2|.
TGTGCCAGCAGCTTACGCTCCGGGACTAGTAGATACGAGCAGTACTTC
CASSLRSGTSRYEQYF
>TRBV20-1|TRBJ1-1|TRBD1|few
TGCAGTGCTAGAGGTGGACAGGGAAGGGACACTGAAGCTTTCTTT
CSARGGQGRDTEAFF
>TRBV7-3|TRBJ2-2|.|many
TGTGCCAGCAGCTCACGAGCAGGGATCATGGCCGGGGAGCTGTTTTTT
CASSSRAGIMAGELFF
>TRBV20-1|TRBJ2-3|TRBD2|few
TGCAGTGCTAGAGGGACTAGCGGGAGTCTCGCAGATACGCAGTATTTT
CSARGTSGSLADTQYF
>TRBV11-2|TRBJ2-7|TRBD2|.
TGTGCCAGCAGCTTAGGGGCTTTGACTAGCGGGGGACCCGAGCAGTACTTC
CASSLGALTSGGPEQYF
>TRBV7-9|TRBJ1-5|TRBD1|few
TGTGCCAGCAGCGCGACAGGGGGCGGGGGCAATCAGCCCCAGCATTTT
CASSATGGGGNQPQHF
>TRBV18|TRBJ2-1|.|.
TGTGCCAGCCGCTTTGGGGATGAGCAGTTCTTC
CASRFGDEQFF
>TRBV29-1|TRBJ1-5|TRBD1|once
TGCAGCGCCGGACAGGGTCGCAATCAGCCCCAGCATTTT
CSAGQGRNQPQHF
>TRBV5-4|TRBJ2-1|TRBD2|few
TGTGCCAGCAGCCCGCCTAGCGGGAGGGAGTCCTACAATGAGCAGTTCTTC
CASSPPSGRESYNEQFF
>TRBV20-1|TRBJ2-2|TRBD1|.
TGCAGTGCTAGAGCCCCCACACAGGGGGCGAACACCGGGGAGCTGTTTTTT
CSARAPTQGANTGELFF
>TRBV9|TRBJ1-4|TRBD1|.
TGTGCCAGCACTACAGGGGCGCGGACTAAAAAACTGTTTTTT
CASTTGARTKKLFF
>TRBV28|TRBJ2-7|.|.
TGTGCCAGCAATGGTCAGGGTCGTTCTTCCTACGAGCAGTACTTC
CASNGQGRSSYEQYF
>TRBV20-1|TRBJ2-1|TRBD2|many
TGCAGTGCTAGAGCTGGACTAGCGCGAAGCTCCTACAATGAGCAGTTCTTC
CSARAGLARSSYNEQFF
>TRBV6-5|TRBJ1-2|.|few
TGTGCCAGCAGTTACGGGGCGGGGGCTAACTATGGCTACACCTTC
CASSYGAGANYGYTF
>TRBV20-1|TRBJ1-5|.|.
TGCAGTGCTAGTCAGGAGGAGGGCCGTCAGCCCCAGCATTTT
CSASQEEGRQPQHF
>TRBV7-2|TRBJ1-2|TRBD1|few
TGTGCCAGCAGCTCCCGGAGGACAGGGGACTATGGCTACACCTTC
CASSSRRTGDYGYTF
>TRBV4-2|TRBJ2-3|TRBD2|many
TGTGCCAGCAGCCAAGATATGACTAGCGGGAGTACAGATACGCAGTATTTT
CASSQDMTSGSTDTQYF
>TRBV5-6|TRBJ1-6|.|many
TGTGCCAGCAGCCCAACAGTTGTTTCACCCCTCCACTTT
CASSPTVVSPLHF
>TRBV20-1|TRBJ2-3|TRBD1|many
TGCAGTGCTATTAACAGGGGGCTAGGTGATACGCAGTATTTT
CSAINRGLGDTQYF
>TRBV12-3/TRBV12-4|TRBJ2-1|.|many
TGTGCCAGCAGTGGTAGGGGTCGAATCGACAATGAGCAGTTCTTC
CASSGRGRIDNEQFF
>TRBV5-1|TRBJ1-4|TRBD1|few
TGCGCCAGCAGCGGGACAGCCAAAGAAAAACTGTTTTTT
CASSGTAKEKLFF
>TRBV12-3/TRBV12-4|TRBJ2-2|TRBD2|many
TGTGCCAGCAGTTTACTAGCGGGAAGGGCCGGGGAGCTGTTTTTT
CASSLLAGRAGELFF
>TRBV28|TRBJ2-7|TRBD2|few
TGTGCCAGCAGTTTGACTAGCGGGAGGTTCGAGCAGTACTTC
CASSLTSGRFEQYF
>TRBV20-1|TRBJ2-3|.|few
TGCAGTAAAGTACGGACAGATACGCAGTATTTT
CSKVRTDTQYF
>TRBV3-1|TRBJ2-2|.|.
TGTGCCAGCAGCCAAGAGGGGGAAACCGGGGAGCTGTTTTTT
CASSQEGETGELFF
>TRBV20-1|TRBJ2-2|TRBD2|.
TGCAGTGCCCCGACTAGCCGTACGAACACCGGGGAGCTGTTTTTT
CSAPTSRTNTGELFF
>TRBV28|TRBJ1-5|TRBD1|few
TGTGCCAGCAGGGGGACAGGGGAACAGCCCCAGCATTTT
CASRGTGEQPQHF
>TRBV5-1|TRBJ2-1|TRBD1|few
TGCGCCAGCAGCTCCGGACAGGGGGCCAATGAGCAGTTCTTC
CASSSGQGANEQFF
>TRBV4-1|TRBJ2-1|TRBD1|many
TGCGCCAGCAGCCAGGGACAGGGCTACAATGAGCAGTTCTTC
CASSQGQGYNEQFF
>TRBV6-6|TRBJ2-2|.|few
TGTGCCAGCAGTCAGACTAGGGGGGCCCAAAACACCGGGGAGCTGTTTTTT
CASSQTRGAQNTGELFF
>TRBV24-1|TRBJ2-5|.|few
TGTGCCACCAGCCAAACGGGAGAGACCCAGTACTTC
CATSQTGETQYF
>TRBV12-3/TRBV12-4|TRBJ2-1|TRBD2|few
TGTGCCAGCAGTTCCACTAGCGGGAGCCCCTACAATGAGCAGTTCTTC
CASSSTSGSPYNEQFF
>TRBV20-1|TRBJ1-1|TRBD1|few
TGCAGTGCGAGGATACAGGGGGCTTGGACTGAAGCTTTCTTT
CSARIQGAWTEAFF
>TRBV6-5|TRBJ1-1|TRBD1|.
TGTGCCAGCAGTTCCGCTCAGGGGGCCACTGAAGCTTTCTTT
CASSSAQGATEAFF
>TRBV6-6|TRBJ2-1|.|few
TGTGCCAGCAGTTACTCGCTTAACAGCTACAATGAGCAGTTCTTC
CASSYSLNSYNEQFF
>TRBV7-2|TRBJ2-5|.|.
TGTGCCAGCAGCTTAGTTAGTAGGGCCCAAGAGACCCAGTACTTC
CASSLVSRAQETQYF
>TRBV10-3|TRBJ1-5|TRBD1|many
TGTGCCACTTCCGCCCAAGGGACAGGTGGTCAGCCCCAGCATTTT
CATSAQGTGGQPQHF
>TRBV7-6|TRBJ1-4|.|.
TGTGCCAGCAGCAAAGACTCAAATGAAAAACTGTTTTTT
CASSKDSNEKLFF
>TRBV28|TRBJ2-5|.|.
TGTGCCAGCAGTACCTTCCAAGAGACCCAGTACTTC
CASSTFQETQYF
>TRBV12-3/TRBV12-4|TRBJ2-5|.|once
TGTGCCAGCAGTTTAGCGGGGACGAGAGTACAAGAGACCCAGTACTTC
CASSLAGTRVQETQYF
>TRBV20-1|TRBJ1-4|TRBD1|many
TGCAGTGCTCCAGGGACAGGGTCTAATGAAAAACTGTTTTTT
CSAPGTGSNEKLFF
>TRBV29-1|TRBJ1-2|TRBD1|many
TGCAGCGTCGGGACAGGGGTTAACTATGGCTACACCTTC
CSVGTGVNYGYTF